Presented here are 26 T cell receptor beta chains from one specimen sequenced in a study of early T cells in non-severe SARS-CoV-2 infection. TCRdb reprocessed the 5' RACE reads with MiXCR, giving one entry per CDR3 protein. This table has 36,000 or so distinct CDR3 sequences, around 4% appearing once. Sequenced material: whole blood. The receptors derive from an adult who was a healthcare worker with PCR-confirmed SARS-CoV-2 infection or an uninfected control (not recorded which).

This clonotype was found many times. This sequence joins TRBV24-1 and TRBJ1-2, with D maybe TRBD1 (5 bases). The germline V gene has CDR1 KGHDR and CDR2 SFDVKD. CDR3 length equals 14 residues. V was shortened by 3 bases and J by 7 bases, with 14 bases between the two germline ends. CDR3 amino acids: CATSDTRQGRGYTF. CDR3 coding DNA: TGTGCCACCAGTGATACTCGCCAGGGTCGTGGCTACACCTTC.

A few counts support this clonotype. The chain couples TRBV3-1 to TRBJ1-1, with 7 bases lining up with TRBD1. CDR3 length: 13 residues. Germline assignment: CDR1 LGHDT and CDR2 YNNKEL (reference sequence). The V gene end was trimmed by 4 bases and the J gene end by 5 bases; junction bases not matched to a gene: 4. CDR3 in DNA: TGTGCCAGCAGCCGACAGGGTGAGACTGAAGCTTTCTTT. Protein: CASSRQGETEAFF.

This clonotype was found many times. V usage is TRBV18 and J usage is TRBJ2-7, with TRBD1 as a possible D gene (6 bases). V was pared by 3 bases and J by 4 bases, with 16 bases between. Germline CDR1 reads KGHSH; CDR2 reads LQKENI. The CDR3 is 15 residues long. The CDR3 region is CASSPGQGSFYEQYF. CDR3 DNA: TGTGCCAGCTCACCGGGGCAGGGGAGTTTTTACGAGCAGTACTTC.

There are a few counts of this clonotype. CDR3 in amino acids: CASSSRLAGGGIQYF. In nucleotides, the CDR3 is TGTGCCAGCAGTTCACGACTAGCGGGAGGGGGGATTCAGTACTTC. The chain carries TRBV12-3 or TRBV12-4 and TRBJ2-4; 14 bases are a match to TRBD2. The ends lost 4 bases at V and 10 bases at J; junction bases unmatched: 6. The CDR3 consists of 15 residues.

The chain couples TRBV7-9 to TRBJ2-7, with D possibly matching TRBD1 (5 bases). In germline, CDR1 is SEHNR, CDR2 FQNEAQ (reference sequence). The V gene lost 4 bases and the J gene lost 2 bases, with 18 bases spanning the gap. The CDR3 covers 16 residues. CDR3 bases: TGTGCCAGCAGCTCGGAGACAGTGTTCGTGGCCTACGAGCAGTACTTC. Amino acid sequence: CASSSETVFVAYEQYF.

This clonotype was observed many times. The J gene is TRBJ2-1, the V gene TRBV7-8; TRBD1 matches 9 bases. Per germline, CDR1 SGHVS and CDR2 FQNEAQ. Trimming at V came to 2 bases and at J to 7 bases, leaving 3 bases not matched to a gene. The CDR3 consists of 14 residues. CDR3 residues: CASSLFGTGNEQFF. Written as DNA, the CDR3 is TGTGCCAGCAGCTTATTCGGGACAGGGAATGAGCAGTTCTTC. The entire variable domain, with the rest obtained from reference TRBV7-8 and TRBJ2-1, is as follows: GAGVSQSPRYKVAKRGQDVALRCDPISGHVSLFWYQQALGQGPEFLTYFQNEAQLDKSGLPSDRFFAERPEGSVSTLKIQRTQQEDSAVYLCASSLFGTGNEQFFGPGTRLTVL.

This clonotype has at least ten counts. This chain uses TRBV7-2 with TRBJ2-2; 9 nucleotides align to TRBD1. V trimming: 6 bases; J trimming: 4 bases; junction bases outside the gene matches: 6. Germline lookup yields CDR1 SGHTA and CDR2 FQGNSA. The CDR3 spans 15 residues. The CDR3 DNA sequence: TGTGCCAGCAGTTGGGACAGGGTGTCCACCGGGGAGCTGTTTTTT. Amino acid sequence: CASSWDRVSTGELFF.

This clonotype was detected many times. This chain uses TRBV4-1 with TRBJ2-1; D is perhaps TRBD1 or TRBD2 (6 bases each). This CDR3 spans 17 amino acids. V was clipped by 0 bases and J by 0 bases, with 12 bases between them. The germline gives CDR1 MGHRA, CDR2 YSYEKL. CDR3 in amino acids: CASSQDPGGHSYNEQFF. CDR3 bases: TGCGCCAGCAGCCAAGATCCTGGGGGGCACTCCTACAATGAGCAGTTCTTC.

This clonotype has a count of ten or more. The chain combines TRBV18 with TRBJ2-6, with D perhaps assigned TRBD1 or TRBD2 (5 bases each). This CDR3 region has 19 residues. The V gene's germline CDR1 is KGHSH and CDR2 LQKENI. Trimming cost V 1 base and J 0 bases, with 16 bases left between them. The CDR3 DNA reads as TGTGCCAGCTCACCACTGCCGGGACGGAAAGACTCTGGGGCCAACGTCCTGACTTTC. It codes for CASSPLPGRKDSGANVLTF.

In this sample, this clonotype turned up many times. V is TRBV29-1 and J is TRBJ1-2; 7 bases match TRBD1. CDR1 and CDR2 (germline): SQVTM, ANQGSEA. The J segment lost 6 bases and the V segment lost 1 base, leaving 5 bases of the junction unmatched. The CDR3 spans 13 residues. In DNA form, the CDR3 reads TGCAGCGTTGAAGCAGGGGGAGGTGATGGCTACACCTTC. It encodes CSVEAGGGDGYTF.

This clonotype occurred many times. This sequence joins TRBV19 and TRBJ1-3; D gene ambiguous. Trimming pared 5 bases from V and 4 bases from J, leaving 15 bases between. The CDR3 runs to 15 residues. The germline gives CDR1 LNHDA, CDR2 SQIVND (reference sequence). CDR3 bases: TGTGCCAGTAGTTCCCACCCCGGTCCCGGAAACACCATATATTTT. Protein sequence: CASSSHPGPGNTIYF.

This clonotype occurred many times. The V call is TRBV6-5, the J call TRBJ1-5; D is ambiguous. Trimming pared 2 bases from V and 4 bases from J, leaving 6 bases between. Germline CDR1 reads MNHEY; CDR2 reads SVGAGI. The CDR3 covers 13 residues. CDR3 in amino acids: CASSYIGNQPQHF. CDR3 nucleotide sequence: TGTGCCAGCAGTTACATTGGTAATCAGCCCCAGCATTTT.

This clonotype was seen many times. The chain uses TRBV19 and TRBJ1-5; perhaps TRBD1 as D (5 bases). The V and J ends lost 8 bases and 2 bases respectively, with 13 bases between them. Germline CDR1 and CDR2: LNHDA and SQIVND (reference sequence). This CDR3 spans 14 amino acids. The CDR3 region is CASGYLGGNQPQHF. DNA of the CDR3: TGTGCCAGTGGTTACCTGGGGGGCAATCAGCCCCAGCATTTT.

The rearrangement uses TRBV7-6 and TRBJ1-4; 9 bases agree with TRBD1. The CDR3 runs 14 residues. Germline CDR1 and CDR2: SGHVS and FNYEAQ. The trim removed 6 bases at V and 11 bases at J, leaving 10 bases unmatched. The CDR3 region is CASSSDRGVGKLFF. The CDR3 nucleotides read TGTGCCAGCAGTTCGGACAGGGGAGTTGGGAAACTGTTTTTT. Variable domain in full (rest from reference TRBV7-6 and TRBJ1-4): GAGVSQSPRYKVTKRGQDVALRCDPISGHVSLYWYRQALGQGPEFLTYFNYEAQQDKSGLPNDRFSAERPEGSISTLTIQRTEQRDSAMYRCASSSDRGVGKLFFGSGTQLSVL.

This clonotype was picked up many times. The rearrangement uses TRBV28 and TRBJ2-1; D tentatively reads TRBD1 or TRBD2 (6 bases each). Between the trimmed V and J ends, which lost 6 bases and 2 bases, there was a span of 17 bases. This CDR3 is built from 16 residues. Germline-derived CDR1 and CDR2 are MDHEN and SYDVKM. CDR3 loop: CASRLLGGTTYNEQFF. The CDR3 DNA reads TGTGCCAGCAGACTCCTTGGGGGGACAACCTACAATGAGCAGTTCTTC.

Many counts were recorded for this clonotype. The genes are TRBV12-5 and TRBJ2-3; D is perhaps TRBD1 (7 bases). Trimming shortened V by 1 base and J by 1 base, and 12 bases separated the two germline ends. Germline V lookup: CDR1 LGHNT, CDR2 FRNRAP. The CDR3 totals 16 residues. The CDR3 region is CASGLARGEGTDTQYF. The CDR3 DNA reads TGTGCTAGTGGTTTGGCCAGGGGGGAGGGCACAGATACGCAGTATTTT.

The J gene is TRBJ2-5, the V gene TRBV7-8, with D tentatively TRBD2 (7 bases). The length of the CDR3 is 17 residues. Trimming shortened V by 2 bases and J by 7 bases, and 23 bases separated the two germline ends. Germline CDR1 reads SGHVS; CDR2 reads FQNEAQ. The CDR3 nucleotides read TGTGCCAGCAGCTTAAATCGTTTAACGGGGGGCCCCAGGACCCAGTACTTC. It yields the protein CASSLNRLTGGPRTQYF. Full variable domain (missing parts from reference TRBV7-8 and TRBJ2-5): GAGVSQSPRYKVAKRGQDVALRCDPISGHVSLFWYQQALGQGPEFLTYFQNEAQLDKSGLPSDRFFAERPEGSVSTLKIQRTQQEDSAVYLCASSLNRLTGGPRTQYFGPGTRLLVL.

This clonotype was found many times. The chain employs TRBV5-4 and TRBJ2-5; D may match TRBD1 or TRBD2 (7 bases each). Germline-derived CDR1 and CDR2 are SGHNT and YYREEE (reference sequence). The V gene lost 5 bases and the J gene lost 4 bases, with 15 bases spanning the gap. The CDR3 has 14 amino acids. In nucleotides, the CDR3 is TGTGCCAGCAGTGCAGGGGGGGAATTAGAGACCCAGTACTTC. This gives the protein CASSAGGELETQYF.

This clonotype was recorded at least ten times. J is TRBJ2-7 and V is TRBV3-1, with a tentative D call TRBD2 (5 bases). Germline V gene data show CDR1 as LGHDT and CDR2 as YNNKEL (reference sequence). This CDR3 has 15 residues. V dropped 2 bases and J dropped 0 bases, with 11 bases sitting between them. DNA for the CDR3: TGTGCCAGCAGCCAAATGAGAGGGTTCTCCTACGAGCAGTACTTC. The encoded protein is CASSQMRGFSYEQYF.

This clonotype was detected ten times or more. This rearrangement joins TRBV30 to TRBJ1-1; no firm D call. Trimming removed 0 bases at V and 1 base at J, with 6 bases between. Looked up from germline, CDR1 is GTSNPN and CDR2 is SVGIG (reference sequence). The CDR3 sequence is 13 residues long. The CDR3 is CAWSVMRNTEAFF. CDR3 sequence (DNA): TGTGCCTGGAGTGTAATGAGGAACACTGAAGCTTTCTTT.

This clonotype was recorded at least ten times. The chain combines TRBV12-5 with TRBJ1-2; D is possibly TRBD1 (5 bases). V was shortened by 7 bases and J by 8 bases, with 20 bases between the two germline ends. The CDR3 consists of 14 residues. Germline V gene sequence: CDR1 LGHNT, CDR2 FRNRAP. This chain's CDR3 is CASVLGTASAGYTF. DNA of the CDR3: TGTGCTAGTGTACTCGGGACGGCGTCAGCGGGCTACACCTTC.

This clonotype has at least ten counts. The gene calls are TRBV9 and TRBJ2-7, with 9 positions matching TRBD2. The CDR3 is 15 residues long. In germline, CDR1 is SGDLS, CDR2 YYNGEE. Germline trimming cut 4 bases from V and 4 bases from J; bases unmatched to any gene: 9. CDR3 residues: CASSPRLAGGYEQYF. The DNA of the CDR3 is TGTGCCAGCAGCCCCCGACTGGCGGGAGGGTACGAGCAGTACTTC.

This clonotype was picked up many times. V gene TRBV6-1 combines with J gene TRBJ2-1; 9 bases match TRBD1. This CDR3 is built from 18 residues. V dropped 4 bases and J dropped 4; count of bases not matched to a gene: 14. CDR1 MNHNS and CDR2 SASEGT come from the germline V gene. CDR3 protein: CASSVDRTPGQGYNEQFF. The CDR3 DNA sequence: TGTGCCAGCAGTGTGGACCGCACCCCGGGACAGGGATACAATGAGCAGTTCTTC.

This clonotype was seen only a few times. V is TRBV10-1 and J is TRBJ2-7; the match to TRBD1 covers 9 bases. The CDR3 is 15 residues long. Looked up from germline, CDR1 is WNHNN and CDR2 is SYGVQD (reference sequence). V shed 8 bases, J shed 2 bases, and the junction held 10 bases outside the gene matches. CDR3 DNA sequence: TGCGCCAGCGCCCCGGACAGGGGCGATACCTACGAGCAGTACTTC. This gives the protein CASAPDRGDTYEQYF.

This clonotype occurred a few times. The chain carries TRBV5-1 and TRBJ2-3; D ambiguous. CDR3 length: 11 residues. Germline CDR1 and CDR2: SGHRS and YFSETQ. Trimming pared 0 bases from V and 11 bases from J, leaving 7 bases between. The CDR3 nucleotides read TGCGCCAGCAGCTTGGCGGGCGGGCAGTATTTT. Its translation is CASSLAGGQYF.

This clonotype appeared many times. The chain uses TRBV29-1 and TRBJ1-1, with D hard to call. This CDR3 is 11 amino acids long. In germline, CDR1 is SQVTM, CDR2 ANQGSEA. V shed 7 bases and J shed 2 bases, with 8 bases lying between them. In nucleotides, the CDR3 is TGCAGCGCCATCGGTAACACTGAAGCTTTCTTT. Translated, it gives CSAIGNTEAFF.